This record covers a single T cell receptor beta chain. Its target is unknown. This sample stems from a study of T-cell reconstitution after alpha-beta-depleted transplantation in children. Notes on the study in general: The origin of alpha-beta T cells about two months after transplant was reportedly several hundred expanded graft clones. By one year post-transplant, T-cell counts and diversity largely arose from T cells that were newly produced. Surviving recipient cells, namely T cells and thymic progenitors, were the source of high day-60 TCRbeta diversity in some patients.

Researchers prepared the TCRbeta library using unique molecular identifiers, the study reports. TCRdb independently ran MiXCR on the PCR reads; one entry per CDR3 protein. The data show about 980,000 distinct CDR3 sequences, roughly 29% seen once. Germline V gives CDR1 SQVTM, CDR2 ANQGSEA. This CDR3 contains 12 residues. V lost 1 base, J lost 7 bases, and 8 bases lay in between. This material consisted of PBMCs, mostly from graft donor cells, taken 360 days after TCRalphabeta/CD19-depleted stem cell transplant. The origin of this receptor is a boy younger than two who had a stem cell transplant for SCID, so the T cells may come from the graft donor. V usage is TRBV29-1 and J usage is TRBJ2-1, with D unresolved. The CDR3 spells CSVEGDRNEQFF. The CDR3 DNA follows: TGCAGCGTTGAAGGAGACCGAAATGAGCAGTTCTTC.